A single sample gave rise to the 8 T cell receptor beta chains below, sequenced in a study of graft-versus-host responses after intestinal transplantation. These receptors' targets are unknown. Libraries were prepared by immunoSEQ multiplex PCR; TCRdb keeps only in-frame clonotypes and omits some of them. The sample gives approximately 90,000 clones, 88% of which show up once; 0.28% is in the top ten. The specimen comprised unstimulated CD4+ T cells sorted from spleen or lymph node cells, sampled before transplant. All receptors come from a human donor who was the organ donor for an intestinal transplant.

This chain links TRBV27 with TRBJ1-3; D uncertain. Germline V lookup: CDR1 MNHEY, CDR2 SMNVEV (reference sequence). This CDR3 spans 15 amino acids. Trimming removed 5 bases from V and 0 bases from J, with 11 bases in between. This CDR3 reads CASSLSRGSGNTIYF. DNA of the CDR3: TGTGCCAGCAGTCTGTCCCGGGGCTCTGGAAACACCATATATTTT.

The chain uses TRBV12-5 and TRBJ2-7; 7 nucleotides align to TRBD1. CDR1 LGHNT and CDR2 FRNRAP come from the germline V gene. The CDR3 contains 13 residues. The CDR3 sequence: CANRRTGPYEQYF. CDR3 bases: TGTGCCAATCGAAGGACAGGTCCCTACGAGCAGTACTTC.

CDR3 coding DNA: TGTGCCAGCAGCCCCGGACTACCCACAGATACGCAGTATTTT. It is translated as CASSPGLPTDTQYF. This chain uses TRBV11-2 with TRBJ2-3; maybe TRBD2 (6 bases). V was trimmed by 5 bases and J by 2 bases, leaving 11 bases between them. This CDR3 has 14 amino acids. Germline assignment: CDR1 SGHAT and CDR2 FQNNGV. The full variable domain, in which reference TRBV11-2 and TRBJ2-3 provide the parts outside the CDR3, is EAGVAQSPRYKIIEKRQSVAFWCNPISGHATLYWYQQILGQGPKLLIQFQNNGVVDDSQLPKDRFSAERLKGVDSTLKIQPAKLEDSAVYLCASSPGLPTDTQYFGPGTRLTVL.

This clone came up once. The CDR3 coding sequence is TGTGCCAGCAGCCCCTTGCCGGGACAGCTATCCCGGGCCGGGGAGCTGTTTTTT. Translation: CASSPLPGQLSRAGELFF. This sequence joins TRBV7-6 and TRBJ2-2, with 7 bases aligning to TRBD1. Trimming took 5 bases from V and 6 from J; bases not matched to a gene: 18. This CDR3 contains 18 residues. Germline CDR1 reads SGHVS; CDR2 reads FNYEAQ.

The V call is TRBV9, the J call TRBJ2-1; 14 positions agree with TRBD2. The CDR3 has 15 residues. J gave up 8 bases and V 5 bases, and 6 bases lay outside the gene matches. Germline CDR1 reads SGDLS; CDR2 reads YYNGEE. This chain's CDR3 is CASRTGLAGGDEQFF. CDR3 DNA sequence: TGTGCCAGCAGGACTGGACTAGCGGGGGGCGATGAGCAGTTCTTC.

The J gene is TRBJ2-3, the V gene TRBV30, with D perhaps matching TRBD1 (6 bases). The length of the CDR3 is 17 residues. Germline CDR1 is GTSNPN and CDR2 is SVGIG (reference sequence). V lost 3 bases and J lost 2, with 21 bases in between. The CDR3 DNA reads TGTGCCTGGAGGGTTCGGACAGAGAAAAGTCACACAGATACGCAGTATTTT. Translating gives CAWRVRTEKSHTDTQYF.

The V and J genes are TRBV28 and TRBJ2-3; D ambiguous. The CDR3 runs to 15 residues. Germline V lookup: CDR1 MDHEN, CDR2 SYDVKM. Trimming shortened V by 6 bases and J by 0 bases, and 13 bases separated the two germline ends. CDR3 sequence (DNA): TGTGCCAGCAGCCGTCCAGATCACAGCACAGATACGCAGTATTTT. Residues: CASSRPDHSTDTQYF.

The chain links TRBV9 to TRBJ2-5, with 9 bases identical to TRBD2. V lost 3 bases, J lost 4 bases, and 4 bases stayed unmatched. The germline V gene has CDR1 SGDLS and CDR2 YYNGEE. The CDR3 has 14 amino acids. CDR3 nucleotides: TGTGCCAGCAGCGACCGCGGGGGGGGAGAGACCCAGTACTTC. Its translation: CASSDRGGGETQYF.